The source of this T cell receptor (beta chain) is a study of cytomegalovirus exposure and HLA in healthy donors. Notes on the study in general: The study designated roughly 150 TCR beta chains cytomegalovirus-associated. Versus the roughly 690-donor mean, an Asian-associated ancestry cluster reportedly showed fewer N-insertions in a later analysis.

PCR primers comprised 60 Vbeta and 13 Jbeta primers. Clones were sequenced by immunoSEQ multiplex PCR, and TCRdb holds only the in-frame ones, with some missing. The sample contains more than 90,000 clones, about 70% of which appear only once. This clone appeared a few times. Its antigen remains unidentified. CDR1 and CDR2 (germline): SGHRS, YFSETQ. The CDR3 is made up of 13 amino acids. The V and J ends lost 2 bases and 5 bases respectively, with 8 bases between them. The rearrangement joins TRBV5-1 to TRBJ2-1; maybe TRBD1 (6 bases). This receptor was taken from a man aged 30 to 39 in good health and CMV-seropositive. Sequences were obtained from PBMCs. Written as DNA, the CDR3 is TGCGCCAGCAGCTTAGGGACAAACAATGAGCAGTTCTTC. The encoded protein is CASSLGTNNEQFF.